This TCR beta chain emerged from a study of control samples from healthy donors and cancer patients. The table came from immunoSEQ multiplex PCR; TCRdb's copy has only in-frame clones and leaves some out. The top ten hold more than 3% of the sample, which has tens of thousands of clones, about 88% seen once. Per germline, CDR1 LGHNA and CDR2 YSLEER. V shed 0 bases, J shed 3 bases, and the junction held 4 bases outside the gene matches. The CDR3 extends over 16 amino acids. V and J are TRBV4-3 and TRBJ2-1, with 8 bases fitting TRBD2. Specimen: blood. This sequence originates from a woman aged 45-65 years in good health. In DNA form, the CDR3 reads TGCGCCAGCAGCCAAGAAGCGGGAGAGGGCTACAATGAGCAGTTCTTC. Amino acid sequence: CASSQEAGEGYNEQFF.